These T cell receptor beta chains were read from a single sample in a study of Graves' ophthalmopathy and Graves' hyperthyroidism. TCRdb reprocessed the multiplex PCR reads via MiXCR and lists one record per CDR3 protein. The top ten clones hold approximately 6.5% of a sample with over 500,000 distinct CDR3 sequences, about 20% of them seen once. The sample comprised peripheral blood. The receptors shown here come from a woman between 18 and 30 years old with stable Graves' hyperthyroidism. Some clones in this sample may be carry-over from other donors' samples. Both conserved end residues are trimmed from each CDR3. Each record gives: V gene, J gene, CDR3 protein.

v_gene: TRBV6-1; j_gene: TRBJ2-7; CDR3aa: ASWGIRDRERGYEQY
v_gene: TRBV7-9; j_gene: TRBJ2-5; CDR3aa: ASSPRLAAWETQY
v_gene: TRBV6-5; j_gene: TRBJ2-5; CDR3aa: ASSYSIDLQETQY
v_gene: TRBV12-3/TRBV12-4; j_gene: TRBJ1-1; CDR3aa: ASSFRGGGTEAF
v_gene: TRBV19; j_gene: TRBJ1-2; CDR3aa: APSGVRGYT
v_gene: TRBV10-2; j_gene: TRBJ2-1; CDR3aa: ASSESAGLAGYNEQF
v_gene: TRBV10-3; j_gene: TRBJ2-7; CDR3aa: AISESGQTYEQY
v_gene: TRBV6-1; j_gene: TRBJ1-1; CDR3aa: ASSQGGYTEAF
v_gene: TRBV28; j_gene: TRBJ1-1; CDR3aa: ASSLKQGLGTEAF
v_gene: TRBV29-1; j_gene: TRBJ2-7; CDR3aa: SVRQGSVYEQY
v_gene: TRBV29-1; j_gene: TRBJ1-1; CDR3aa: SAAGGGENTEAF
v_gene: TRBV6-1; j_gene: TRBJ1-1; CDR3aa: ASSEAGGLAF
v_gene: TRBV18; j_gene: TRBJ1-1; CDR3aa: ASTREGNTEAF
v_gene: TRBV4-1; j_gene: TRBJ1-1; CDR3aa: ASSPGKYGTGDEGF
v_gene: TRBV27; j_gene: TRBJ1-2; CDR3aa: ASSSLSNYGYT
v_gene: TRBV5-1; j_gene: TRBJ2-7; CDR3aa: ASSIAGQGTHEQY
v_gene: TRBV6-1; j_gene: TRBJ1-1; CDR3aa: ASSSGGLEDTEAF
v_gene: TRBV4-1; j_gene: TRBJ1-5; CDR3aa: ASSQDSGGPEPQH
v_gene: TRBV15; j_gene: TRBJ2-5; CDR3aa: ATSRPRGRGETQY
v_gene: TRBV7-3; j_gene: TRBJ2-2; CDR3aa: ASSLKAGVHTGELF
v_gene: TRBV10-3; j_gene: TRBJ2-5; CDR3aa: AISAGGQIQETQY
v_gene: TRBV6-5; j_gene: TRBJ2-7; CDR3aa: ASSYGALYEQY
v_gene: TRBV25-1; j_gene: TRBJ2-2; CDR3aa: ASSESPGTSVGGELF
v_gene: TRBV5-1; j_gene: TRBJ2-7; CDR3aa: ASSLEPGAYEQY
v_gene: TRBV20-1; j_gene: TRBJ1-6; CDR3aa: SAREDRGNSPLH
v_gene: TRBV11-1; j_gene: TRBJ2-2; CDR3aa: ASSSDRDLNTGELF
v_gene: TRBV12-3/TRBV12-4; j_gene: TRBJ1-2; CDR3aa: ASSLSGGIGYT
v_gene: TRBV6-1; j_gene: TRBJ1-3; CDR3aa: ATQPGSSGNTIY
v_gene: TRBV27; j_gene: TRBJ2-7; CDR3aa: ASSTQGDSYEQY
v_gene: TRBV2; j_gene: TRBJ1-2; CDR3aa: ASSRHTTNYGYT
v_gene: TRBV6-1; j_gene: TRBJ2-5; CDR3aa: ASRDRASEETQY
v_gene: TRBV5-5; j_gene: TRBJ1-5; CDR3aa: ASSLVEGSQPQH
v_gene: TRBV6-5; j_gene: TRBJ2-7; CDR3aa: ASSYSSFSGPSSYEQY
v_gene: TRBV20-1; j_gene: TRBJ1-2; CDR3aa: SAMDTLGGYT
v_gene: TRBV20-1; j_gene: TRBJ1-2; CDR3aa: SVGQSWGYT
v_gene: TRBV5-1; j_gene: TRBJ2-5; CDR3aa: ASSRGERQETQY
v_gene: TRBV13; j_gene: TRBJ1-2; CDR3aa: ASSSGTGSYGYT
v_gene: TRBV6-5; j_gene: TRBJ2-4; CDR3aa: ASSYMGQGAKNIQY
v_gene: TRBV20-1; j_gene: TRBJ1-5; CDR3aa: SANSDQNQPQH
v_gene: TRBV20-1; j_gene: TRBJ1-2; CDR3aa: SAYRTGVYGYT
v_gene: TRBV27; j_gene: TRBJ1-2; CDR3aa: ASSFRSHYGYT
v_gene: TRBV6-2/TRBV6-3; j_gene: TRBJ1-1; CDR3aa: ASSYGAGRATEAF
v_gene: TRBV12-3/TRBV12-4; j_gene: TRBJ2-7; CDR3aa: ASTTGTGPSFSYEQY
v_gene: TRBV6-2/TRBV6-3; j_gene: TRBJ2-7; CDR3aa: ASSYLLTGTGSYEQY
v_gene: TRBV28; j_gene: TRBJ2-7; CDR3aa: ASSSPGPFRTGGGYEQY
v_gene: TRBV6-1; j_gene: TRBJ1-2; CDR3aa: ASTENRGGYGYT
v_gene: TRBV30; j_gene: TRBJ1-1; CDR3aa: AWTQQTNTEAF
v_gene: TRBV11-1; j_gene: TRBJ1-1; CDR3aa: ASSLGGAGGIMNTEAF
v_gene: TRBV5-1; j_gene: TRBJ2-7; CDR3aa: ASSSSTTADSYEQY
v_gene: TRBV2; j_gene: TRBJ1-1; CDR3aa: ASRGEGVNTEAF
v_gene: TRBV6-1; j_gene: TRBJ1-1; CDR3aa: ASREQAEAF
v_gene: TRBV20-1; j_gene: TRBJ1-5; CDR3aa: SARSREGGGQPQH
v_gene: TRBV30; j_gene: TRBJ2-2; CDR3aa: AWSLTSAGELF
v_gene: TRBV12-3/TRBV12-4; j_gene: TRBJ1-5; CDR3aa: ASSFHGAQPQH
v_gene: TRBV12-3/TRBV12-4; j_gene: TRBJ1-4; CDR3aa: ASTDFPATNEKLF